What follows are 24 T cell receptor beta chains derived from one specimen sequenced in a study of vaccination effects on CD4 cells after COVID-19. No cognate antigen is known for these TCRs. ViraFEST assay sequencing came after antigen-specific CD4+ T cells were expanded with viral peptide pools. It was after roughly 11 days of culture that CD4+ T cells were isolated. Profiled with immunoSEQ multiplex PCR; TCRdb holds only in-frame clones, not every one. The sample includes tens of thousands of clones, approximately 80% of them seen just once. The specimen was CD4+ T cells from PBMCs cultured with HCoV-229E spike peptides, collected before COVID-19 vaccination. These receptors all come from a human donor who received a COVID-19 vaccine.

The chain recombines TRBV29-1 with TRBJ2-1; a weak D match, TRBD2 (7 bases). The CDR3 runs to 15 residues. CDR1 and CDR2 (germline): SQVTM, ANQGSEA. V shed 4 bases and J shed 9 bases, with 22 bases lying between them. The DNA for the CDR3 is TGCAGCGTTGGGGGCGGGGGTAAAGCGGACAGTGAGCAGTTCTTC. Its protein is CSVGGGGKADSEQFF.

This chain links TRBV30 with TRBJ1-1; D call uncertain. Germline V gives CDR1 GTSNPN, CDR2 SVGIG (reference sequence). The CDR3 totals 13 residues. V lost 4 bases, J lost 11 bases, and 20 bases lay in between. The CDR3 DNA reads TGTGCCTGGACAAAAGGCAGTCAACTTTTGGCTTTCTTT. It encodes CAWTKGSQLLAFF.

V gene TRBV6-2 or TRBV6-3 combines with J gene TRBJ2-1; tentatively, D is TRBD2 (6 bases). Germline values: CDR1 MNHEY, CDR2 SVGEGT. V lost 4 bases, J lost 2 bases, and 9 bases lay in between. This CDR3 has 14 amino acids. CDR3 in amino acids: CASSLAETYNEQFF. CDR3 nucleotide sequence: TGTGCCAGCAGTTTAGCGGAAACCTACAATGAGCAGTTCTTC.

V and J are TRBV3-1 (or the pseudogene TRBV3-2) and TRBJ2-2, with TRBD2 as a possible D gene (5 bases). The CDR3 consists of 14 residues. Trimming took off 0 bases at V and 5 bases at J, with 7 bases between the two ends. The germline V gene has CDR1 LGHDT and CDR2 YNNKEL (reference sequence). CDR3 in DNA: TGTGCCAGCAGCCAAGAGAGAGGGACCGGGGAGCTGTTTTTT. Its translation: CASSQERGTGELFF.

The rearrangement uses TRBV27 and TRBJ2-7; TRBD1 matches 8 bases. The V segment lost 4 bases and the J segment 4 bases; nucleotides outside the gene matches: 9. The CDR3 loop spans 15 amino acids. CDR1 and CDR2 from the germline V gene are MNHEY and SMNVEV (reference sequence). CDR3 bases: TGTGCCAGCAGTTCTATAGGACAGGGATATTACGAGCAGTACGTC. It yields the protein CASSSIGQGYYEQYV.

The chain employs TRBV9 and TRBJ1-1; a possible D gene is TRBD1 (5 bases). From germline, CDR1 is SGDLS and CDR2 YYNGEE. The CDR3 has 13 residues. V was shortened by 0 bases and J by 4 bases, with 7 bases between the two germline ends. CDR3 region: CASSVERGTEAFF. In nucleotides, the CDR3 is TGTGCCAGCAGCGTAGAGAGGGGCACTGAAGCTTTCTTT.

V gene TRBV5-1 combines with J gene TRBJ1-5, with unresolved D. Germline V gene sequence: CDR1 SGHRS, CDR2 YFSETQ. The CDR3 is made up of 13 amino acids. V was shortened by 1 base and J by 5 bases, with 7 bases between the two germline ends. The CDR3 here is CASSLSADQPQHF. The DNA of the CDR3 is TGCGCCAGCAGCTTGTCAGCAGATCAGCCCCAGCATTTT. The full variable domain, completed using reference TRBV5-1 and TRBJ1-5, is KAGVTQTPRYLIKTRGQQVTLSCSPISGHRSVSWYQQTPGQGLQFLFEYFSETQRNKGNFPGRFSGRQFSNSRSEMNVSTLELGDSALYLCASSLSADQPQHFGDGTRLSIL.

This clone was seen only once. This chain uses TRBV2 with TRBJ2-5; a weak D match, TRBD2 (5 bases). The CDR3 loop spans 13 amino acids. CDR1 and CDR2 (germline): SNHLY, FYNNEI. Between the trimmed V and J ends, which lost 4 bases and 5 bases, there was a span of 11 bases. The DNA of the CDR3 is TGTGCCAGCAGTGGACTACTCTGGGAGACCCAGTACTTC. Residues: CASSGLLWETQYF.

This rearrangement joins TRBV7-9 to TRBJ1-2; D is uncertain. The V and J ends lost 3 bases and 8 bases respectively, with 10 bases between them. This CDR3 has 12 residues. CDR1 and CDR2 from the germline V gene are SEHNR and FQNEAQ (reference sequence). DNA of the CDR3: TGTGCCAGCAGCTTTGAAGAGCGGGGCTACACCTTC. As protein: CASSFEERGYTF.

A single count supports this clone. This likely traces to a read error, being one base from a far larger clone. The chain combines TRBV11-3 with TRBJ2-2, with 9 bases identical to TRBD1. This CDR3 is 15 amino acids long. J was trimmed by 1 base and V by 5 bases; bases with no gene match: 2. Germline V gene data show CDR1 as SGHNT and CDR2 as YENEEA. CDR3: CASSPGQGNTGELFF. CDR3 sequence (DNA): TGTGCCAGCAGCCCGGGACAGGGGAACACCGGGGAGCTGTTTTTT.

The chain recombines TRBV27 with TRBJ2-6; D gene ambiguous. Germline CDR1 is MNHEY and CDR2 is SMNVEV (reference sequence). CDR3 length: 16 residues. V was shortened by 10 bases and J by 0 bases, with 16 bases between the two germline ends. The CDR3 is CATSFVGYSGANVLTF. CDR3 DNA: TGTGCCACCTCTTTCGTTGGGTACTCTGGGGCCAACGTCCTGACTTTC.

This clone came up once. The chain recombines TRBV24-1 with TRBJ2-2; 7 bases align to TRBD1. The junction had 6 bases not matched to a gene; V was cut back by 3 bases and J by 0 bases. The germline CDR1 and CDR2 sequences are KGHDR and SFDVKD. The CDR3 consists of 17 residues. The CDR3 protein is CATSDGGQASNTGELFF. CDR3 DNA: TGTGCCACCAGTGATGGAGGACAGGCTTCGAACACCGGGGAGCTGTTTTTT.

This chain uses TRBV5-1 with TRBJ2-2, with D possibly matching TRBD1 (6 bases). Germline V gene lookup returns CDR1 SGHRS and CDR2 YFSETQ. V was pared by 1 base and J by 0 bases, with 10 bases between. CDR3 size: 16 residues. CDR3 amino acids: CASSLTGLANTGELFF. The CDR3 DNA reads as TGCGCCAGCAGCTTGACAGGGCTAGCGAACACCGGGGAGCTGTTTTTT.

The V call is TRBV7-9, the J call TRBJ1-5; a possible D gene is TRBD1 (6 bases). V gave up 3 bases and J gave up 7 bases, with 13 bases separating them. CDR3 length: 14 residues. The V gene's germline CDR1 is SEHNR and CDR2 FQNEAQ (reference sequence). The DNA for the CDR3 is TGTGCCAGCAGCTTGGAACAGGGAGGCCAGCCCCAGCATTTT. Translated: CASSLEQGGQPQHF.

The chain links TRBV6-5 to TRBJ1-4; D not certain. There are 15 residues in the CDR3. CDR1 and CDR2 from the germline V gene are MNHEY and SVGAGI. V lost 0 bases, J lost 6 bases, and 11 bases lay in between. The CDR3 DNA is TGTGCCAGCAGTTACTCTTGGTGGTTGGATGAAAAACTGTTTTTT. It codes for CASSYSWWLDEKLFF.

Only a few counts were recorded for this clone. This chain uses TRBV5-1 with TRBJ2-1; 10 nucleotides agree with TRBD1. This CDR3 contains 16 residues. J gave up 6 bases and V 2 bases, and 8 bases lay outside the gene matches. Germline V lookup: CDR1 SGHRS, CDR2 YFSETQ. DNA for the CDR3: TGCGCCAGCAGCTTATCAGCCGGGACAGGGGCCAATGAGCAGTTCTTC. Its translation is CASSLSAGTGANEQFF.

The genes are TRBV27 and TRBJ1-1; no reliable D call. From germline, CDR1 is MNHEY and CDR2 SMNVEV (reference sequence). The CDR3 has 15 amino acids. Trimming took 5 bases from V and 0 from J, leaving 13 bases between them. For the CDR3, the DNA is TGTGCCAGCAGTCCTGCACCGGGCCTGAACACTGAAGCTTTCTTT. It codes for CASSPAPGLNTEAFF.

The chain joins TRBV7-2 to TRBJ2-7; 7 bases align to TRBD2. Per the germline V gene, CDR1 is SGHTA and CDR2 is FQGNSA. This CDR3 is 13 amino acids long. V was clipped by 0 bases and J by 5 bases; unmatched bases: 1. The CDR3 DNA is TGTGCCAGCAGCTTAGCTCTAGCGGACGAGCAGTACGTC. It translates to CASSLALADEQYV.

The chain carries TRBV6-2 or TRBV6-3 and TRBJ1-1, with D possibly being TRBD1 (6 bases). V lost 2 bases, J lost 1 base, and 14 bases lay in between. This CDR3 comprises 16 residues. CDR1 is MNHEY, CDR2 SVGEGT, per germline. CDR3 residues: CASSYIGGGANTEAFF. In nucleotides, the CDR3 is TGTGCCAGCAGTTACATAGGGGGGGGCGCGAACACTGAAGCTTTCTTT.

This clone was counted a few times. This chain joins TRBV28 and TRBJ1-1; D not resolved. The germline V gene has CDR1 MDHEN and CDR2 SYDVKM. Trimming cost V 8 bases and J 0 bases, with 4 bases left between them. CDR3 length: 11 residues. For the CDR3, the DNA is TGTGCCAGCCAGATGAACACTGAAGCTTTCTTT. It translates to CASQMNTEAFF.

The V and J genes are TRBV5-4 and TRBJ2-3; the match to TRBD1 covers 9 bases. The V gene end was trimmed by 3 bases and the J gene end by 4 bases; junction bases not matched to a gene: 6. The CDR3 length is 15 residues. Germline assignment: CDR1 SGHNT and CDR2 YYREEE (reference sequence). This CDR3 reads CASSSGGQGADTQYF. Here the CDR3 DNA reads TGTGCCAGCAGCTCGGGGGGACAGGGAGCAGATACGCAGTATTTT.

The rearrangement links TRBV6-1 to TRBJ2-3; D possibly corresponds to TRBD2 (6 bases). The CDR3 spans 17 residues. The germline V and J ends were trimmed by 0 bases and 1 base, with 14 bases remaining between them. Germline V gene data show CDR1 as MNHNS and CDR2 as SASEGT. CDR3 protein: CASSEARGPGGTDTQYF. In DNA form, the CDR3 reads TGTGCCAGCAGTGAAGCTAGAGGGCCGGGGGGCACAGATACGCAGTATTTT.

The rearrangement links TRBV6-5 to TRBJ2-5, with TRBD1 matching 9 bases. The CDR3 has 15 amino acids. The V segment lost 4 bases and the J segment 3 bases; nucleotides outside the gene matches: 6. Germline V gene lookup returns CDR1 MNHEY and CDR2 SVGAGI. This CDR3 is CASSSTGTGKETQYF. The CDR3 region has the DNA TGTGCCAGCAGTTCAACCGGGACAGGGAAAGAGACCCAGTACTTC.

V and J are TRBV5-8 and TRBJ1-5, with D possibly matching TRBD1 (5 bases). This CDR3 has 14 residues. The V gene lost 4 bases and the J gene lost 5 bases, with 13 bases spanning the gap. CDR1 and CDR2 (germline): SGHTS, YDEGEE. DNA of the CDR3: TGTGCCAGCAGCGGCAGGGTCCTACATCAGCCCCAGCATTTT. Its protein is CASSGRVLHQPQHF.